This TCR beta chain is from a study of CD8 T cells in Susac syndrome. Study-wide points: When the CD4+ T cell repertoires of patients with Susac syndrome were examined, they did not show any clonal expansion.

On this clonotype: What it binds is not known.

Negative isolation was applied to CD8+ and CD4+ T cells, and FACS enrichment was applied to TEMRA cells. A quantity of about 0.5 to 1 ug RNA underwent reverse transcription using random hexamers. TCRdb recomputed calls from the immunoSEQ multiplex PCR reads with MiXCR, one row per CDR3 protein. This table has hundreds of thousands of distinct CDR3 sequences, around 96% appearing once. Sample: CD4+ T cells from PBMCs. The receptor was derived from a human donor with Susac syndrome.

The CDR3 DNA reads as TGCAGCGTCACCCCGGTGGGCAGGACCCTCTACGAGCAGTACTTC. Its protein is CSVTPVGRTLYEQYF. The rearrangement uses TRBV29-1 and TRBJ2-7; D call uncertain. The CDR3 is made up of 15 amino acids. The germline gives CDR1 SQVTM, CDR2 ANQGSEA. V lost 6 bases, J lost 3 bases, and 21 bases lay in between.